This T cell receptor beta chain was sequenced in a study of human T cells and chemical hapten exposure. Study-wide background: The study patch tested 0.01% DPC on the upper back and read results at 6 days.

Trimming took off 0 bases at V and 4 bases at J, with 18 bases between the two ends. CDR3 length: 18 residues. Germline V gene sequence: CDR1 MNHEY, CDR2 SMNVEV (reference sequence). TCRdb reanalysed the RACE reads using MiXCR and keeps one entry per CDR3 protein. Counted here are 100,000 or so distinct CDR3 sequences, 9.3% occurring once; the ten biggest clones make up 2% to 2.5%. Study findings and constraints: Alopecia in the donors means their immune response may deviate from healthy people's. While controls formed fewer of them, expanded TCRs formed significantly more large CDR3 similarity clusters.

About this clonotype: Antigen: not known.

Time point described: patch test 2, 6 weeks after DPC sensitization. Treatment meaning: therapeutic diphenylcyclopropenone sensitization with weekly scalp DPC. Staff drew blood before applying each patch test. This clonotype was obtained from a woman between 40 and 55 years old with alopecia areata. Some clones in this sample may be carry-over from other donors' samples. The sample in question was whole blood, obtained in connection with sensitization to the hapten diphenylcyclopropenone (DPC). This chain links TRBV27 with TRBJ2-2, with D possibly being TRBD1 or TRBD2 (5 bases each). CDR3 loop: CASSLSWRGTLGTGELFF. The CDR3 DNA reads TGTGCCAGCAGTTTATCTTGGCGAGGGACCCTCGGCACCGGGGAGCTGTTTTTT.